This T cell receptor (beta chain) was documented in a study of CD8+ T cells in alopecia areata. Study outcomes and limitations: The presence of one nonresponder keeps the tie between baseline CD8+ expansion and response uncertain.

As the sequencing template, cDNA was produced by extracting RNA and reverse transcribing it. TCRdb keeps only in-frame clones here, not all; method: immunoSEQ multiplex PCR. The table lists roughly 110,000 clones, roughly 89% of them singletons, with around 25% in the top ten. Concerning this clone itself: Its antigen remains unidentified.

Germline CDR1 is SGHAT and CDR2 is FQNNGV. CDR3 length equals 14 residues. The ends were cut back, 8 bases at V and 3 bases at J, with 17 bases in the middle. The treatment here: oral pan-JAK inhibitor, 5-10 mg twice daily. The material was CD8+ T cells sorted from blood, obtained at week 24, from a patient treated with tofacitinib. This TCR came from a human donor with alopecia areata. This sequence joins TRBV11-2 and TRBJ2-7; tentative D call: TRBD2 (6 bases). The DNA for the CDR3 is TGTGCCAGCGGATCGGGGGATACGATCTACGAGCAGTACTTC. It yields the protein CASGSGDTIYEQYF.